These 14 T cell receptor beta chains originate from one sample sequenced in a study of blood T cell repertoires in COVID-19. TCRdb's copy holds only in-frame clones and misses some; the assay was immunoSEQ multiplex PCR. The table shows approximately 190,000 clones, with about 81% occurring only once. Sequenced sample: peripheral blood. The receptors originated from a man under 40 with active or convalescent COVID-19.

This clone showed up just a few times. The genes are TRBV4-2 and TRBJ2-7; D might be TRBD1 (5 bases). V was trimmed by 0 bases and J by 5 bases, leaving 5 bases between them. The CDR3 has 12 residues. CDR1 and CDR2 (germline): LGHNA, YNFKEQ. CDR3 region: CASSQDRDEQYF. In DNA, the CDR3 is TGTGCCAGCAGCCAAGACAGGGACGAGCAGTACTTC.

The genes are TRBV3-1 (or the pseudogene TRBV3-2) and TRBJ1-4, with 8 positions matching TRBD1. V shed 6 bases, J shed 0 bases, and the junction held 0 bases outside the gene matches. CDR1 LGHDT and CDR2 YNNKEL come from the germline V gene (reference sequence). The CDR3 contains 14 residues. CDR3 DNA: TGTGCCAGCAGACAGGGGGCAACTAATGAAAAACTGTTTTTT. Protein product: CASRQGATNEKLFF.

The chain has TRBV29-1 and TRBJ2-5, with D possibly matching TRBD1 (7 bases). In germline, CDR1 is SQVTM, CDR2 ANQGSEA. Trimming took 7 bases from V and 2 from J, leaving 11 bases between them. The CDR3 totals 12 residues. The CDR3 loop reads CSGGTAQETQYF. In DNA form, the CDR3 reads TGCAGCGGCGGGACAGCGCAAGAGACCCAGTACTTC.

The chain uses TRBV5-4 and TRBJ2-7; perhaps TRBD1 as D (6 bases). Trimming removed 1 base from V and 3 bases from J, with 8 bases in between. Germline CDR1 is SGHNT and CDR2 is YYREEE (reference sequence). The CDR3 totals 13 residues. CDR3 amino acids: CASSLLDSYEQYV. In nucleotides, the CDR3 is TGTGCCAGCAGCTTGCTGGACAGCTACGAGCAGTACGTC.

The chain combines TRBV30 with TRBJ1-1; tentative D call: TRBD1 (5 bases). Germline CDR1 is GTSNPN and CDR2 is SVGIG (reference sequence). The V and J ends lost 2 bases and 2 bases respectively, with 12 bases between them. The length of the CDR3 is 14 residues. The CDR3 DNA reads TGTGCCTGGAGTATAGGCGGGGGAAACACTGAAGCTTTCTTT. Its translation is CAWSIGGGNTEAFF.

This clone qualifies as medium-sized. The V call is TRBV7-8, the J call TRBJ1-1; TRBD1 might be the D (5 bases). CDR3 length: 12 residues. CDR1 SGHVS and CDR2 FQNEAQ come from the germline V gene. The V gene lost 5 bases and the J gene lost 8 bases, with 12 bases spanning the gap. The CDR3, as DNA: TGTGCCAGCAGCGACGGGACTGAAGAAGCTTTCTTT. Translating it yields CASSDGTEEAFF.

The V gene is TRBV4-1, the J gene TRBJ2-5; TRBD2 agrees at 14 bases. CDR1 is MGHRA and CDR2 is YSYEKL in the germline V gene. The CDR3 is made up of 20 amino acids. V was pared by 0 bases and J by 5 bases, with 14 bases of the junction left unmatched. CDR3: CASSQEFEPGLAGVRETQYF. CDR3 coding DNA: TGCGCCAGCAGCCAAGAGTTCGAACCGGGACTAGCGGGAGTAAGGGAGACCCAGTACTTC.

The chain is built from TRBV7-9 and TRBJ2-3; the match to TRBD1 covers 9 bases. The J segment lost 5 bases and the V segment lost 5 bases, leaving 8 bases of the junction unmatched. Germline V gene data show CDR1 as SEHNR and CDR2 as FQNEAQ (reference sequence). The CDR3 covers 15 residues. This CDR3 is CASSPPGTGRDTQYF. CDR3 nucleotide sequence: TGTGCCAGCAGCCCGCCGGGGACAGGGCGAGATACGCAGTATTTT.

V and J are TRBV19 and TRBJ2-1, with 12 nucleotides matching TRBD2. Losses at the gene ends were 6 bases for V and 4 bases for J; bases not matched to a gene: 7. CDR3 length equals 16 residues. Germline V lookup: CDR1 LNHDA, CDR2 SQIVND (reference sequence). This CDR3 reads CASRGRLAGAYNEQFF. CDR3 sequence (DNA): TGTGCCAGTAGGGGACGACTAGCGGGAGCGTACAATGAGCAGTTCTTC.

V is TRBV13 and J is TRBJ1-4, with D tentatively TRBD1 (5 bases). Trimming took off 6 bases at V and 0 bases at J, with 5 bases between the two ends. This CDR3 has 13 residues. Looked up from germline, CDR1 is PRHDT and CDR2 is FYEKMQ (reference sequence). CDR3 nucleotide sequence: TGTGCCAGCAGACAGGCAACTAATGAAAAACTGTTTTTT. It translates to CASRQATNEKLFF.

The chain combines TRBV29-1 with TRBJ1-1, with D perhaps TRBD1 (5 bases). The germline gives CDR1 SQVTM, CDR2 ANQGSEA. The length of the CDR3 is 13 residues. V shed 4 bases and J shed 4 bases, with 13 bases lying between them. CDR3 loop: CSVVRQGGTEAFF. The CDR3 DNA reads as TGCAGCGTTGTGAGGCAGGGAGGCACTGAAGCTTTCTTT.

This chain uses TRBV19 with TRBJ2-7; perhaps TRBD2 as D (5 bases). CDR1 LNHDA and CDR2 SQIVND come from the germline V gene (reference sequence). The V end lost 3 bases, the J end lost 2 bases, and 11 bases lay between the germline ends. The CDR3 length is 14 residues. CDR3 nucleotide sequence: TGTGCCAGTAGTATGGCTCCACTAGCCTACGAGCAGTACTTC. Protein product: CASSMAPLAYEQYF.

This clone was recorded once. The chain has TRBV2 and TRBJ2-7; TRBD1 is a possible D gene (5 bases). V lost 4 bases and J lost 6, with 10 bases in between. Germline assignment: CDR1 SNHLY and CDR2 FYNNEI. This CDR3 region has 12 residues. The CDR3 reads CASSALGVEQYV. The CDR3 nucleotides read TGTGCCAGCAGTGCGCTAGGGGTCGAGCAGTACGTC.

The chain recombines TRBV2 with TRBJ2-7; D is possibly TRBD1 (6 bases). Per the germline V gene, CDR1 is SNHLY and CDR2 is FYNNEI. The CDR3 runs 14 residues. The V gene lost 9 bases and the J gene lost 0 bases, with 15 bases spanning the gap. CDR3 amino acids: CARGATGTSYEQYF. The CDR3, as DNA: TGTGCCAGGGGGGCGACAGGCACCTCCTACGAGCAGTACTTC.